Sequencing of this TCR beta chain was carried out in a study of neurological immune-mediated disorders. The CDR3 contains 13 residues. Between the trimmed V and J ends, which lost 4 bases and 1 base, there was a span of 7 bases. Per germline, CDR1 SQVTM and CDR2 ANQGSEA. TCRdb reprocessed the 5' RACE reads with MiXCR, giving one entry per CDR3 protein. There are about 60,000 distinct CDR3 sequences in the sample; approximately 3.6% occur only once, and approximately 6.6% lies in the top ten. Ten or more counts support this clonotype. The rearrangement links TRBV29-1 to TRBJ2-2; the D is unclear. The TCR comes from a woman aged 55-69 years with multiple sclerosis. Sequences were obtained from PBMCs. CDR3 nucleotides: TGCAGCGTTGGCAGCTTGAACACCGGGGAGCTGTTTTTT. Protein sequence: CSVGSLNTGELFF.